The entry below describes one TCR beta chain. This clone appeared a single time. Its antigen is not yet known. Within one base of it there is no much larger clone, and no base qualities were kept. The collaborating institutions used their own protocols to collect whole blood in K2EDTA tubes. For TCRbeta analysis, collaborators shipped samples in one of three forms: frozen whole blood, isolated PBMCs, or DNA extracted from either of those sample types. This sample stems from a study of blood T cell repertoires in COVID-19 (dated by TCRdb to 2019 to 2021). At the level of the whole study: Samples from collaborators originated in the United States, Italy and Spain and spanned both the acute and convalescent phases of COVID-19. The repertoires were released in a freely available public database intended as a resource for research on the immune response to SARS-CoV-2. The material from the prospective study consisted of cDNA or gDNA derived from T cells, B-cell-depleted T cells, or PBMCs. Where available, HLA class I and class II types were taken from metadata supplied by the sample provider and were not determined by assay-based typing. Samples came from the ongoing ImmuneRACE study (first 160 participants) plus 1,254 subjects from 6 global collaborators. The sample metadata nearly always contained a de-identified subject ID, COVID-19 status, age in years and sex. Deeply sampled blood TCRbeta repertoires from subjects exposed to, actively infected with, or recovered from COVID-19 were included in the dataset.

The immunoSEQ Assay, a bias-controlled multiplex PCR, was used to amplify TCRbeta CDR3 regions from genomic DNA. On the study's bioinformatics: The number of nucleated cells in each sample was estimated from the amplification of reference gene primers within the assay. Sequence reads were collapsed and filtered to measure the absolute abundance of every unique TCRbeta CDR3 rearrangement. For each sample, productive Simpson clonality was calculated as the square root of Simpson's diversity index across productive rearrangements. As stored in TCRdb, this immuneACCESS dataset retains in-frame rearrangements with V and J assigned. A fraction of the clones does not appear; measured against another copy, unresolved V genes explain less than half of the discrepancy, and the remainder lacks a known reason. V, J and clone size reflect that table, while D and trimming were determined from the DNA. The sample has more than 200,000 clones on record, 70% to 90% of them singletons. The top ten clonotypes cover approximately 2.6% of the sample.

Overall study results and their limits: The quantity of clinical and demographic metadata differed by source and by participant and was supplied without curation.

The sequence was obtained from a woman in her 70s with active or convalescent COVID-19. The sequencing input was peripheral blood.

The CDR3 reads as follows: CASSFWASGNTIYF. The DNA reads TGTGCCAGCAGCTTCTGGGCCTCTGGAAACACCATATATTTT. The chain links TRBV7-2 with TRBJ1-3; the D gene lacks a confident call. Including cysteine and phenylalanine, the CDR3 has 14 amino acids. The CDR3 DNA has 42 bases and is translated from base 1. V is reduced by 3 bases and J by 0 bases, leaving a spacing of 6 bases between them. The germline V gene supplies CDR1 SGHTA and CDR2 FQGNSA. The variable domain in full, with residues beyond the CDR3 obtained from the reference TRBV7-2 and TRBJ1-3 genes, is GAGVSQSPSNKVTEKGKDVELRCDPISGHTALYWYRQSLGQGLEFLIYFQGNSAPDKSGLPSDRFSAERTGGSVSTLTIQRTQQEDSAVYLCASSFWASGNTIYFGEGSWLTVV.